These 18 T cell receptor beta chains originate from one sample sequenced in a study of cytomegalovirus exposure and HLA in healthy donors. Primers included in the PCR were 60 Vbeta and 13 Jbeta primers. TCRdb keeps only in-frame clones here, not all; method: immunoSEQ multiplex PCR. The table has roughly 130,000 clones, 65% to 90% seen once. The sequencing input was PBMCs. These receptor sequences come from a male donor in good health and CMV-seropositive.

This chain connects TRBV27 to TRBJ2-7, with 7 positions matching TRBD1. The V and J ends lost 2 bases and 7 bases, in that order; junction bases with no gene match: 8. The germline gives CDR1 MNHEY, CDR2 SMNVEV (reference sequence). The CDR3 runs 14 residues. The CDR3 DNA reads as TGTGCCAGCAGTTTACCACAGGGGACGGCTGAGCAGTACTTC. It specifies CASSLPQGTAEQYF.

The chain carries TRBV19 and TRBJ1-2; a weak D match, TRBD1 (6 bases). Germline loops: CDR1 LNHDA, CDR2 SQIVND (reference sequence). V lost 4 bases, J lost 4 bases, and 13 bases lay in between. The CDR3 loop spans 14 amino acids. The CDR3 spells CASSTQQGSYGYTF. CDR3 nucleotides: TGTGCCAGTAGTACCCAACAGGGTTCCTATGGCTACACCTTC.

The chain uses TRBV10-3 and TRBJ1-1; 7 bases are shared with TRBD1. Per germline, CDR1 ENHRY and CDR2 SYGVKD. The CDR3 is made up of 15 amino acids. V lost 5 bases, J lost 5 bases, and 11 bases stayed unmatched. The DNA for the CDR3 is TGTGCCATCAGTTATTACAGGGGCGAGTCGACTGAAGCTTTCTTT. Amino acids: CAISYYRGESTEAFF.

J is TRBJ2-7 and V is TRBV2; tentative D call: TRBD2 (6 bases). The CDR3 length is 15 residues. Germline CDR1 reads SNHLY; CDR2 reads FYNNEI. Trimming removed 4 bases from V and 3 bases from J, with 16 bases in between. In nucleotides, the CDR3 is TGTGCCAGCAGTGGAGGCCTAGCGAACAACTACGAGCAGTACTTC. Translated: CASSGGLANNYEQYF.

This clone was seen only a few times. The J gene is TRBJ2-1, the V gene TRBV30; weak D call: TRBD2 (6 bases). The germline CDR1 and CDR2 sequences are GTSNPN and SVGIG (reference sequence). V shed 2 bases and J shed 6 bases, with 17 bases lying between them. The CDR3 loop spans 15 amino acids. CDR3 DNA: TGTGCCTGGAGTACGAATCCGGGACTGATCAATGAGCAGTTCTTC. This translates into CAWSTNPGLINEQFF.

In this sample, this clone turned up once. The J gene is TRBJ2-5, the V gene TRBV28; the D gene is possibly TRBD2 (6 bases). Trimming took off 2 bases at V and 1 base at J, with 14 bases between the two ends. The germline V gene has CDR1 MDHEN and CDR2 SYDVKM. The length of the CDR3 is 16 residues. The CDR3 DNA is TGTGCCAGCAGTTTACTGTCTCCTAGCGTCCAAGAGACCCAGTACTTC. Encoded protein: CASSLLSPSVQETQYF.

The J gene is TRBJ1-2, the V gene TRBV27, with 11 positions matching TRBD1. This CDR3 region has 15 residues. J lost 5 bases, V lost 4 bases, and 6 bases had no gene match. Germline V CDR1 and CDR2: MNHEY, SMNVEV (reference sequence). CDR3 DNA: TGTGCCAGCAGTTCGAGGACAGGGGGCGCGTATGGCTACACCTTC. Amino acid sequence: CASSSRTGGAYGYTF.

The table lists this clone with a count of one. The V and J genes are TRBV7-2 and TRBJ2-3; 10 bases are a match to TRBD2. Germline V gene sequence: CDR1 SGHTA, CDR2 FQGNSA. Trimming at V came to 5 bases and at J to 1 base, leaving 6 bases not matched to a gene. The CDR3 has 16 amino acids. CDR3 sequence reads: CASSLRTSGGTDTQYF. The CDR3 DNA sequence: TGTGCCAGCAGCCTTCGGACTAGCGGAGGCACAGATACGCAGTATTTT. The whole variable domain, filled in from reference TRBV7-2 and TRBJ2-3, reads GAGVSQSPSNKVTEKGKDVELRCDPISGHTALYWYRQSLGQGLEFLIYFQGNSAPDKSGLPSDRFSAERTGGSVSTLTIQRTQQEDSAVYLCASSLRTSGGTDTQYFGPGTRLTVL.

This clone has only one observation. V usage is TRBV19 and J usage is TRBJ1-5, with D maybe TRBD1 (5 bases). Between the trimmed V and J ends, which lost 5 bases and 1 base, there was a span of 12 bases. The CDR3 sequence is 15 residues long. Germline V gives CDR1 LNHDA, CDR2 SQIVND (reference sequence). In nucleotides, the CDR3 is TGTGCCAGTAGTTACGGGACTGAGAGCAATCAGCCCCAGCATTTT. Encoded protein: CASSYGTESNQPQHF.

This rearrangement joins TRBV7-8 to TRBJ2-1, with TRBD2 matching over 12 bases. The CDR3 totals 14 residues. CDR1 is SGHVS, CDR2 FQNEAQ, per germline. The trim removed 8 bases at V and 5 bases at J, leaving 4 bases unmatched. Written as DNA, the CDR3 is TGTGCCAGCGCTCGACTAGCGGGAGACAATGAGCAGTTCTTC. Amino acid sequence: CASARLAGDNEQFF.

This clone turned up a few times. The rearrangement joins TRBV9 to TRBJ2-7; weak D call: TRBD1 (6 bases). Trimming pared 4 bases from V and 11 bases from J, leaving 22 bases between. The germline gives CDR1 SGDLS, CDR2 YYNGEE. The CDR3 is 14 residues long. The CDR3 nucleotides read TGTGCCAGCAGCATAGGGACATCCAATGTGGTGAAGTACTTC. Translated, it gives CASSIGTSNVVKYF.

The rearrangement links TRBV2 to TRBJ2-2, with D uncertain. V was trimmed by 8 bases and J by 3 bases, leaving 7 bases between them. The germline V gene has CDR1 SNHLY and CDR2 FYNNEI. The CDR3 totals 12 residues. CDR3: CASGRYTGELFF. Written as DNA, the CDR3 is TGTGCCAGCGGGCGCTACACCGGGGAGCTGTTTTTT.

This clone was seen just once. J is TRBJ1-3 and V is TRBV9; D remains ambiguous. The V gene lost 4 bases and the J gene lost 6 bases, with 17 bases spanning the gap. Germline V gene data show CDR1 as SGDLS and CDR2 as YYNGEE. This CDR3 has 15 amino acids. CDR3 nucleotides: TGTGCCAGCAGCCCCTCGGGGAGTTTGATAAACACCATATATTTT. Amino acid sequence: CASSPSGSLINTIYF.

CDR3 sequence reads: CASSLRGGQNTGELFF. CDR3 in DNA: TGTGCCAGCAGCTTAAGGGGGGGGCAGAACACCGGGGAGCTGTTTTTT. This sequence joins TRBV7-2 and TRBJ2-2, with D perhaps TRBD2 (7 bases). Germline V lookup: CDR1 SGHTA, CDR2 FQGNSA. The CDR3 runs to 16 residues. The V end was cut by 2 bases, the J end by 1 base, with 11 bases between.

V usage is TRBV15 and J usage is TRBJ2-5, with D unclear. CDR1 LNHNV and CDR2 YYDKDF come from the germline V gene (reference sequence). The CDR3 spans 15 residues. V lost 0 bases, J lost 1 base, and 9 bases lay in between. The CDR3 nucleotides are TGTGCCACCAGCAGAGATCGACACCCCCAAGAGACCCAGTACTTC. Amino acids: CATSRDRHPQETQYF.

For this clone: A junction boundary mismatches the germline segment, possibly from a read error. The chain employs TRBV7-9 and TRBJ1-4; 9 bases match TRBD1. The CDR3 is made up of 14 amino acids. Germline lookup yields CDR1 SEHNR and CDR2 FQNEAQ (reference sequence). CDR3 residues: CSSSQGQGFEKLFF. As DNA, the CDR3 is TGTTCCAGCAGCCAGGGACAGGGTTTTGAAAAACTGTTTTTT.

The genes are TRBV15 and TRBJ2-7, with D possibly matching TRBD1 (6 bases). CDR3 length: 14 amino acids. Trimming took 0 bases from V and 2 from J, leaving 8 bases between them. The germline V gene encodes CDR1 LNHNV and CDR2 YYDKDF (reference sequence). The CDR3 loop reads CATSRDRGPYEQYF. Here the CDR3 DNA reads TGTGCCACCAGCAGAGACAGGGGTCCCTACGAGCAGTACTTC.

This clone was observed a handful of times. V is TRBV28 and J is TRBJ2-7; 7 positions match TRBD1. Per germline, CDR1 MDHEN and CDR2 SYDVKM. This CDR3 is built from 14 residues. V gave up 3 bases and J gave up 6 bases; unmatched junction bases: 8. CDR3 residues: CASSFGVQGSEQYF. In nucleotides, the CDR3 is TGTGCCAGCAGTTTCGGAGTACAGGGGAGCGAGCAGTACTTC.